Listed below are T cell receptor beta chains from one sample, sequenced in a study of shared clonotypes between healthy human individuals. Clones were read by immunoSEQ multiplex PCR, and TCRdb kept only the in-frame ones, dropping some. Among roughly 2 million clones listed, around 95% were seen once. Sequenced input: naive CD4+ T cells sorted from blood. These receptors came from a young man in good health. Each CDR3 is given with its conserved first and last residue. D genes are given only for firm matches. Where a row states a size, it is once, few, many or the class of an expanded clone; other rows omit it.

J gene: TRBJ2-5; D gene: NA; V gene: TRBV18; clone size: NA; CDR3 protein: CASSPNVRETQYF; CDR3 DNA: TGTGCCAGCTCACCAAATGTCCGAGAGACCCAGTACTTC
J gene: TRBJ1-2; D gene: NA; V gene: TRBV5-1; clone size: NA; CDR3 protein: CASSLGDEPTF; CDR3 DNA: TGCGCCAGCAGCTTGGGGGACGAGCCCACCTTC
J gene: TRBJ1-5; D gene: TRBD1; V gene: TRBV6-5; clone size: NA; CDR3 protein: CASSPGGGQPQHF; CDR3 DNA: TGTGCCAGCAGCCCAGGGGGCGGTCAGCCCCAGCATTTT
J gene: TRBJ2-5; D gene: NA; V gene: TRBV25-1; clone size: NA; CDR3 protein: CASSERAGFGSQYF; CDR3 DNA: TGTGCCAGCAGTGAAAGGGCTGGTTTTGGTTCCCAGTACTTC
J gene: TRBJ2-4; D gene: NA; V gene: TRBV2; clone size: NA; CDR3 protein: CASSEAPQGSKNIQYF; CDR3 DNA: TGTGCCAGCAGTGAAGCGCCACAGGGATCCAAAAACATTCAGTACTTC
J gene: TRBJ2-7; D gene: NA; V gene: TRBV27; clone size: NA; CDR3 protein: CASSYGASAYEQYF; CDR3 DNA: TGTGCCAGCAGTTACGGGGCCTCGGCCTACGAGCAGTACTTC
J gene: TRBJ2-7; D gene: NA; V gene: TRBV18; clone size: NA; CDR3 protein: CASSGGGSYEQYF; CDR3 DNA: TGTGCCAGCTCCGGAGGGGGGTCCTACGAGCAGTACTTC
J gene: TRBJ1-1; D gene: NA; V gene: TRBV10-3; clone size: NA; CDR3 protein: CAISELGEAFF; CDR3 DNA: TGTGCCATCAGTGAACTGGGTGAAGCTTTCTTT
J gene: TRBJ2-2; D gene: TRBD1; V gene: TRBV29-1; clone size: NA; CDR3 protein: CSVGQGTGELFF; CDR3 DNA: TGCAGCGTGGGACAGGGGACCGGGGAGCTGTTTTTT
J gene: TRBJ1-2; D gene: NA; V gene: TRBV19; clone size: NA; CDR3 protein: CASSTPGSTAMGYTF; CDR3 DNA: TGTGCCAGTAGTACCCCCGGATCCACCGCTATGGGCTACACCTTC
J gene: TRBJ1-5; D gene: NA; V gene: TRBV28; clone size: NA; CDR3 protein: CASSLLRQINQPQHF; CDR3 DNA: TGTGCCAGCAGTTTATTGAGACAGATCAATCAGCCCCAGCATTTT
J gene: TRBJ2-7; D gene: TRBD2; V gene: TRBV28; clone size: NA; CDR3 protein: CASSLAGVSYEQYF; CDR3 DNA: TGTGCCAGCAGTTTAGCGGGGGTCTCCTACGAGCAGTACTTC
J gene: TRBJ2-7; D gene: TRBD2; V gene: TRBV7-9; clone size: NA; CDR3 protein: CASSSIPSGGRNF; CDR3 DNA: TGTGCCAGCAGCTCGATTCCTAGCGGGGGAAGGAACTTC
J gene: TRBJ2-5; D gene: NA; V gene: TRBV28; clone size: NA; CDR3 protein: CASTRGLETQYF; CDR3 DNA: TGTGCCAGCACCCGGGGATTAGAGACCCAGTACTTC
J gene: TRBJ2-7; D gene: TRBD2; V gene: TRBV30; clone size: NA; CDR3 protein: CAQAGGNEQYF; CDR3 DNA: TGTGCCCAAGCGGGGGGCAACGAGCAGTACTTC
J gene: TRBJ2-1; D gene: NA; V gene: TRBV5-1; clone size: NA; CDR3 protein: CASSLELNEQFF; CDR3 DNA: TGCGCCAGCAGCTTGGAGCTTAATGAGCAGTTCTTC
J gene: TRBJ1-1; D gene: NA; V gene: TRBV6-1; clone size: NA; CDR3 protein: CASSFDSNTEAFF; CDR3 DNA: TGTGCCAGCAGTTTCGACTCAAACACTGAAGCTTTCTTT
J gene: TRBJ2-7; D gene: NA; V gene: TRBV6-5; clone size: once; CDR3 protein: CASSYSGEPPYEQYF; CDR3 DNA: TGTGCCAGCAGTTACTCGGGGGAGCCTCCGTACGAGCAGTACTTC
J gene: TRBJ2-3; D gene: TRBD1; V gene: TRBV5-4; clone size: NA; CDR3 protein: CASSLGSGGPDTQYF; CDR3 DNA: TGTGCCAGCAGCCTCGGCTCAGGGGGCCCAGATACGCAGTATTTT
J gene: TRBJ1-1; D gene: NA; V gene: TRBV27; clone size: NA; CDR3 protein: CASSSRGLNTEAFF; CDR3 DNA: TGTGCCAGCAGTTCGCGGGGTTTGAACACTGAAGCTTTCTTT
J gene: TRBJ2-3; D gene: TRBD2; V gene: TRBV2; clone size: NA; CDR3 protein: CASSTTSGVPDTQYF; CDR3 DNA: TGTGCCAGCAGTACCACTAGCGGGGTGCCAGATACGCAGTATTTT
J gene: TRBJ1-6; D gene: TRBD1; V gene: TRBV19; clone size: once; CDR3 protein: CASSISGQSYNSPLHF; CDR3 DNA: TGTGCCAGTAGTATTTCGGGACAGTCATATAATTCACCCCTCCACTTT
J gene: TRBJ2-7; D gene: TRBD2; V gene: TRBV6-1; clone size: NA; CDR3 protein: CASSSSGSSYEQYF; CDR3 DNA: TGTGCCAGCAGTAGTAGCGGGAGCTCCTACGAGCAGTACTTC
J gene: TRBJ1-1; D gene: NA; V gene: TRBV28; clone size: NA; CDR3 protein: CASRGGTEAFF; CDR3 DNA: TGTGCCAGCAGGGGAGGCACTGAAGCTTTCTTT
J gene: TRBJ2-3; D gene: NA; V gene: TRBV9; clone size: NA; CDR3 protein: CASSVDSHSTDTQYF; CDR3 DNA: TGTGCCAGCAGCGTAGACAGCCATAGCACAGATACGCAGTATTTT
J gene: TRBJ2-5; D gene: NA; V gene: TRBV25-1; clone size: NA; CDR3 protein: CASSGAGLGETQYF; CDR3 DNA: TGTGCCAGCAGTGGGGCCGGGTTAGGCGAGACCCAGTACTTC
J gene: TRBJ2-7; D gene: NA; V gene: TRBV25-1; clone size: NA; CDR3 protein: CASSDYRVSYEQYF; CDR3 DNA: TGTGCCAGCAGTGACTACAGAGTCTCCTACGAGCAGTACTTC
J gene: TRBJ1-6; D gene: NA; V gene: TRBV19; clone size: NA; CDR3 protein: CASRALDNSPLHF; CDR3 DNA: TGTGCCAGTAGGGCTTTGGACAATTCACCCCTCCACTTT
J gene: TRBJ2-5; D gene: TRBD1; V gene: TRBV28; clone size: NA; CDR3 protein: CASRSGTGGTQYF; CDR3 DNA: TGTGCCAGCAGATCCGGGACAGGGGGGACCCAGTACTTC
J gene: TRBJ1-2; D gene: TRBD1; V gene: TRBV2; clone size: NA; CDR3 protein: CASTPGTGGGYTF; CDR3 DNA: TGTGCCAGCACCCCCGGGACAGGGGGTGGCTACACCTTC
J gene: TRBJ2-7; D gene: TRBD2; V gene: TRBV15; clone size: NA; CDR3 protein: CATSRALYGGGSVEQYF; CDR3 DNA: TGTGCCACCAGCAGAGCCCTGTACGGGGGGGGCTCAGTCGAGCAGTACTTC
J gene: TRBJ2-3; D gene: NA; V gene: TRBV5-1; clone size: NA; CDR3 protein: CASSLGSYSTDTQYF; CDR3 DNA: TGCGCCAGCAGCCTCGGTAGTTATAGCACAGATACGCAGTATTTT
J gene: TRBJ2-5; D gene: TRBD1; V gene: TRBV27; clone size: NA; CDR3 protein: CASRQAGHRDRGRGTQYF; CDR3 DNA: TGTGCCAGCAGACAAGCAGGACACCGGGACAGGGGGCGGGGGACCCAGTACTTC
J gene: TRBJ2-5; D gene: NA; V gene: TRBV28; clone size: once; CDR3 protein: CASSLGFRETQYF; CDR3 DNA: TGTGCCAGCAGTTTAGGGTTCCGAGAGACCCAGTACTTC